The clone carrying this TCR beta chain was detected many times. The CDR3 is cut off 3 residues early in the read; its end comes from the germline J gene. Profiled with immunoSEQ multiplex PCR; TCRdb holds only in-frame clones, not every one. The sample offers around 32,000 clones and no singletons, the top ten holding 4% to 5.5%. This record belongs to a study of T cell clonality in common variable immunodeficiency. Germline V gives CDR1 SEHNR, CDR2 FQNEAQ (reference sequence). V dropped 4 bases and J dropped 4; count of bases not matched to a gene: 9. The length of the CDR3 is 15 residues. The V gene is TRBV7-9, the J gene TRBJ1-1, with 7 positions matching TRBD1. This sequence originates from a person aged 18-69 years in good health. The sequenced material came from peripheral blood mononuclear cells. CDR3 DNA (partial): TGTGCCAGCAGCTCCCAGGGGGATGCGGGCACTGAA. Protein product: CASSSQGDAGTE. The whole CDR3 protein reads CASSSQGDAGTEAFF. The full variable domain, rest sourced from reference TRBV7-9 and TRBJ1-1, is DTGVSQNPRHKITKRGQNVTFRCDPISEHNRLYWYRQTLGQGPEFLTYFQNEAQLEKSRLLSDRFSAERPKGSFSTLEIQRTEQGDSAMYLCASSSQGDAGTEAFFGQGTRLTVV.